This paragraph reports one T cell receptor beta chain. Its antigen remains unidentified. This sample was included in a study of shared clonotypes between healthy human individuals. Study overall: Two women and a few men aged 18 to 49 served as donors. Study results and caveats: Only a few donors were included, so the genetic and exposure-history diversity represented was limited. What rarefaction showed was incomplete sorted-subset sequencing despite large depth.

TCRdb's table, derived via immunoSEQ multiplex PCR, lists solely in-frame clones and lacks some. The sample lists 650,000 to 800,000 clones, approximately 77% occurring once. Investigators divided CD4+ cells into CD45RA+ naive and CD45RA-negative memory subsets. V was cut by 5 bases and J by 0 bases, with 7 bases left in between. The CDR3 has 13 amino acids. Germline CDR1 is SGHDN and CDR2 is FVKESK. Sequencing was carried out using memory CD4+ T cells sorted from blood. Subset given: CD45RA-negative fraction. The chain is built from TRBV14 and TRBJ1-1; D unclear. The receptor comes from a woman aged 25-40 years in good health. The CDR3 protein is CASSSEVNTEAFF. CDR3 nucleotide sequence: TGTGCCAGCAGCTCCGAGGTGAACACTGAAGCTTTCTTT. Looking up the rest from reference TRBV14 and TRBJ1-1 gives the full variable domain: EAGVTQFPSHSVIEKGQTVTLRCDPISGHDNLYWYRRVMGKEIKFLLHFVKESKQDESGMPNNRFLAERTGGTYSTLKVQPAELEDSGVYFCASSSEVNTEAFFGQGTRLTVV.